This entry features one T cell receptor beta chain sequence. Study processing details: The assay estimated nucleated cells by amplifying reference gene primers. Profiled with immunoSEQ multiplex PCR; TCRdb holds only in-frame clones, not every one. V and J calls and clone size come straight from that table; D and trimming were deduced from the DNA. The top ten hold approximately 2% of the sample, which has approximately 170,000 clones, 80% to 90% seen once. CDR3 size: 15 residues. V dropped 6 bases and J dropped 5; count of bases not matched to a gene: 6. The germline CDR1 and CDR2 sequences are MDHEN and SYDVKM. The data are from a study of blood T cell repertoires in COVID-19. For the study at large: Material from acute and convalescent COVID-19 was sourced from the United States, Italy and Spain. The cDNA or gDNA used as material had been derived from T cells, B-cell-depleted T cells, or PBMCs.

The TCR originated in a man younger than 35 who had recovered from COVID-19. The sequenced sample was peripheral blood. This chain uses TRBV28 with TRBJ2-1, with 11 bases identical to TRBD2. This chain's CDR3 is CASRGGTSGNNEQFF. The CDR3 DNA reads as TGTGCCAGCAGGGGGGGGACTAGCGGTAACAATGAGCAGTTCTTC.